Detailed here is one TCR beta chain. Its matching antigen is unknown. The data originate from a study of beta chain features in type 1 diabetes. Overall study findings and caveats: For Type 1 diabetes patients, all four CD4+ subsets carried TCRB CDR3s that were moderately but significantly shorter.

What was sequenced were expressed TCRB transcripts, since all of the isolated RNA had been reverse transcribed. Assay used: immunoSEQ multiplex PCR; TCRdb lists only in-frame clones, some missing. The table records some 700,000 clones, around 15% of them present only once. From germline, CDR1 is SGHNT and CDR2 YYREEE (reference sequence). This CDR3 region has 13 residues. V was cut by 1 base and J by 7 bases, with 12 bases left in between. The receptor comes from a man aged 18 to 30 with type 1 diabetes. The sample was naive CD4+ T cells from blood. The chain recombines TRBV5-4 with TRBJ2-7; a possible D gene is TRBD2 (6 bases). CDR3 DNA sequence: TGTGCCAGCAGCTTGACAGGCCGGGGGGAGCAGTACTTC. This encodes CASSLTGRGEQYF.